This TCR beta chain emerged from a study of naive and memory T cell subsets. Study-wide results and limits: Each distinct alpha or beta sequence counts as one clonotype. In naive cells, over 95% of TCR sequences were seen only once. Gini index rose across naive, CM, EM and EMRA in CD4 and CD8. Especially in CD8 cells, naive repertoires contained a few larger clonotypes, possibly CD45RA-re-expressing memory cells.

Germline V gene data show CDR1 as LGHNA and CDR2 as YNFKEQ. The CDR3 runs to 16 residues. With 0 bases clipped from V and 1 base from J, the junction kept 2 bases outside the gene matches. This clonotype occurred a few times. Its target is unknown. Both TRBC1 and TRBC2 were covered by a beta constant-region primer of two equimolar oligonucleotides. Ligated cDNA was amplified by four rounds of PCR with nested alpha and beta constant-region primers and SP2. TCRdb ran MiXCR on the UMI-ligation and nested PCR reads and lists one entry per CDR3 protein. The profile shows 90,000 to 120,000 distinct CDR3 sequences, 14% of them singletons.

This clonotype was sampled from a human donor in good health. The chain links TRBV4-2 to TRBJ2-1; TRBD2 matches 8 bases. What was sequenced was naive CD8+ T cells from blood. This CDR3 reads CASSQDGGRSYNEQFF. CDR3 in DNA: TGTGCCAGCAGCCAAGATGGCGGGAGGTCCTACAATGAGCAGTTCTTC.